The 8 T cell receptor beta chains below come from one sample, sequenced in a study of shared clonotypes between healthy human individuals. Sequenced by immunoSEQ multiplex PCR; TCRdb stores in-frame clones only, minus some. The sample lists hundreds of thousands of clones, about 92% occurring once. CD45RO-negative cells were positively selected for CCR7, leaving out terminally differentiated effector memory CD45RA+ cells. The sample comprised naive CD8+ T cells sorted from blood. These receptors were taken from a man aged 30 to 39 in good health.

The chain employs TRBV28 and TRBJ2-2; D may be TRBD1 (7 bases). The germline gives CDR1 MDHEN, CDR2 SYDVKM. The V end lost 5 bases, the J end lost 5 bases, and 15 bases lay between the germline ends. The CDR3 is 15 amino acids. This CDR3 reads CASSPRDSWTGELFF. In DNA, the CDR3 is TGTGCCAGCAGTCCGCGGGACAGCTGGACCGGGGAGCTGTTTTTT.

The chain has TRBV4-1 and TRBJ2-7; the D gene is possibly TRBD2 (5 bases). V lost 4 bases, J lost 6 bases, and 13 bases lay in between. Looked up from germline, CDR1 is MGHRA and CDR2 is YSYEKL. This CDR3 spans 13 amino acids. The CDR3 bases are TGCGCCAGCAGCCGAGAGGACTCATCCGAGCAGTACTTC. It translates to CASSREDSSEQYF.

The chain uses TRBV6-6 and TRBJ1-5, with 11 bases matching TRBD1. The germline CDR1 and CDR2 sequences are MNHNY and SVGAGI (reference sequence). The CDR3 is made up of 14 amino acids. J was trimmed by 5 bases and V by 6 bases; bases with no gene match: 3. The CDR3 bases are TGTGCCAGCAGAGGACAGGGGGCTTATCAGCCCCAGCATTTT. It translates to CASRGQGAYQPQHF.

V and J are TRBV6-5 and TRBJ2-7; D is undetermined. The CDR3 consists of 13 residues. V gave up 6 bases and J gave up 3 bases, with 12 bases separating them. The germline V gene has CDR1 MNHEY and CDR2 SVGAGI. The CDR3 protein is CASSPLEGYEQYF. The CDR3 nucleotides are TGTGCCAGCAGCCCACTTGAAGGCTACGAGCAGTACTTC.

This chain joins TRBV28 and TRBJ2-1; 10 bases are shared with TRBD2. The CDR3 sequence is 15 residues long. Looked up from germline, CDR1 is MDHEN and CDR2 is SYDVKM. With V trimmed by 6 bases and J by 1 base, 3 bases remained unmatched. CDR3 sequence: CASRPSGRSYNEQFF. Here the CDR3 DNA reads TGTGCCAGCAGACCTAGCGGGAGATCCTACAATGAGCAGTTCTTC.

As to this clone: The sample has other DNA sequences that encode this CDR3 too. The chain recombines TRBV27 with TRBJ2-7; 10 bases match TRBD2. Looked up from germline, CDR1 is MNHEY and CDR2 is SMNVEV (reference sequence). The CDR3 runs 14 residues. V dropped 6 bases and J dropped 4; count of bases not matched to a gene: 6. The CDR3 DNA reads as TGTGCCAGCAGCTTACTAGCGGGAAGTTACGAGCAGTACTTC. Translation: CASSLLAGSYEQYF.

CDR3 DNA: TGTGCCAGCAGCTTAAGTCGCACCTTAACAGAGACCCAGTACTTC. Residues: CASSLSRTLTETQYF. The genes are TRBV11-1 and TRBJ2-5, with D unclear. The germline V gene has CDR1 SGHAT and CDR2 FQDESV (reference sequence). The CDR3 is made up of 15 amino acids. V lost 2 bases, J lost 4 bases, and 14 bases lay in between.

V and J are TRBV7-9 and TRBJ2-3; D is undetermined. The CDR3 length is 14 residues. Trimming removed 5 bases at V and 6 bases at J, with 15 bases between. Germline lookup yields CDR1 SEHNR and CDR2 FQNEAQ (reference sequence). The CDR3 nucleotides are TGTGCCAGCAGCCATACCCCCCCGGCGGATACGCAGTATTTT. Its protein product is CASSHTPPADTQYF.